Listed below are T cell receptor beta chains from one sample, sequenced in a study of blood T cell repertoires in COVID-19. The protocol was immunoSEQ multiplex PCR, while the TCRdb copy is restricted to in-frame clones and leaves out a portion. The sample carries 200,000 or so clones, 70% to 90% recorded once. The sequencing input was PBMCs or T cells enriched from blood (not recorded which). The source of these receptors is a woman aged 40 to 49 with acute COVID-19. Both conserved end residues are part of each CDR3. A D gene is named only where the DNA matches it firmly. A row's size may be missing; if present it is once, few, many or a size class.

length	V	size	J	D	DNA	CDR3
14	TRBV19	NA	TRBJ1-2	NA	TGTGCCAGTAGTATCCCCGGGGTGTCCTATGGCTACACCTTC	CASSIPGVSYGYTF
12	TRBV18	NA	TRBJ2-7	TRBD2	TGTGCCAGCCGCGACGGGGGGGACGAGCAGTACTTC	CASRDGGDEQYF
17	TRBV6-2/TRBV6-3	NA	TRBJ1-5	NA	TGTGCCAGCAGTTATGGGCCCCTTGAAAGGAGCAATCAGCCCCAGCATTTT	CASSYGPLERSNQPQHF
17	TRBV5-5	NA	TRBJ2-3	NA	TGTGCCAGCAGGTTTAGTCCCTTCCGGGACTCCACAGATACGCAGTATTTT	CASRFSPFRDSTDTQYF
15	TRBV19	once	TRBJ2-3	TRBD1	TGTGCCAGTAGCGGGAGGACAGGGGGCACAGATACGCAGTATTTT	CASSGRTGGTDTQYF
13	TRBV3-1/TRBV3-2	NA	TRBJ1-2	TRBD1	TGTGCCAGCAGCCAAGCGGACAGGGCTGGCTACACCTTC	CASSQADRAGYTF
14	TRBV11-3	NA	TRBJ2-3	TRBD2	TGTGCCAGCAGCTTAATAGCGGGAACAGATACGCAGTATTTT	CASSLIAGTDTQYF
13	TRBV7-9	few	TRBJ2-7	TRBD1	TGTGCCAGCAGAACCGACAGGGCCTACGAGCAGTACTTC	CASRTDRAYEQYF
14	TRBV25-1	NA	TRBJ2-1	TRBD1	TGTGCCAGCAGTGAGGACAGGGCGAGGGGTGAGCAGTTCTTC	CASSEDRARGEQFF
14	TRBV28	many	TRBJ1-1	NA	TGTGCCAGCAGTTCGTCACTTTGGAACACTGAAGCTTTCTTT	CASSSSLWNTEAFF